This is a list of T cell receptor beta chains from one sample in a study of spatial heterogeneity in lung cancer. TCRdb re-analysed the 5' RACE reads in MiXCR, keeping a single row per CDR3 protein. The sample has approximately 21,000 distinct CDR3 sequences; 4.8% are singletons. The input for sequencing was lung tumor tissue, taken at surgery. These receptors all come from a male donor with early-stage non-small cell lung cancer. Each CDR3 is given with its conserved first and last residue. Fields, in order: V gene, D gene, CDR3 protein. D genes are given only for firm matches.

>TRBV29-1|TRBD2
CSVRTLAGGRDTQYF
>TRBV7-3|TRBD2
CASSLYRASGVFTQYF
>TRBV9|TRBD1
CASSAPRTGLYYNEQFF
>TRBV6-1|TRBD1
CASSEQGTENNSPLHF
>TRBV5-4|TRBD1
CASSPGGTGGPGELFF
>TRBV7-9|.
CASSLLNSAAGELFF
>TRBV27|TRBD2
CASSLYRGSDEQYF
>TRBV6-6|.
CASSYSDWNTEAFF
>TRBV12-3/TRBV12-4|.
CASSLGEWAEAFF
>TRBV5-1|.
CASSLEENTEAFF
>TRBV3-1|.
CASSQIQGGQETQYF
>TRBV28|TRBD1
CASKNRGNTDTQYF
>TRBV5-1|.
CASSLGAGSSSLYGYTF
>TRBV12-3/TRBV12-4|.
CASSPRVNTEAFF
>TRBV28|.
CATKFTGLTNYGYTF
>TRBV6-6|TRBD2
CASSTSRAGGPQETQYF
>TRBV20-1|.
CSAMNTRDPNMPLHF
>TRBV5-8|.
CASSFDTFTEAFF
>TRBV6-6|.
CASSAWGNTEAFF
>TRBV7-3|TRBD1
CASSSLGGPIYEQYF
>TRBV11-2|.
CASSLEDFRVYF
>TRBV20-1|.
CSARDVGRAGENQPQHF
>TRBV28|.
CASSLTPGVEAFF
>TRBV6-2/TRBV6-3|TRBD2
CASRGSLLGLAGVLEQYF
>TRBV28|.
CASSSPDYGYTF
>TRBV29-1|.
CSVGAYRISRGDTEAFF
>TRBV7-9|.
CASSSFRGNEKLFF
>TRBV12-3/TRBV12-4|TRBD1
CASSRQGSYGYTF
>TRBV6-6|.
CASSQDGNYGYTF
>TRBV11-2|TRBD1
CASSLAGQAQETQYF
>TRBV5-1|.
CASSYLPSSTDTQYF
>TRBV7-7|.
CASSLGVGTETQYF
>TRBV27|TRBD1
CASTHRQGFYNSPLHF
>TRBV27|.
CASSLGGQAQETQYF
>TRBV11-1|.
CASSLGGARDNQPQHF
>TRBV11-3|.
CASSLPTGNTGELFF
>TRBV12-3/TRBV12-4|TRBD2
CASTRLAGGRPQYF
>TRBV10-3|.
CAISGGKEAQYF
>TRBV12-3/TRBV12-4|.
CASTSSTSNEQFF
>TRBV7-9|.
CASNFGGVGELFF
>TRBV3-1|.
CASSQDLKGTDTF
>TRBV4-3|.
CASSQRVSYEQYF
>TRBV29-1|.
CSGSWGAGVETQYF
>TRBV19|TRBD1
CASSPRTGANYGYTF
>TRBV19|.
CATRTSPATGELFF
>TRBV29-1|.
CSVVLTSGNTIYF
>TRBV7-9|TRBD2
CASSPTGTSGNEQFF
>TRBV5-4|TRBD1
CASSLGQGRETQYF
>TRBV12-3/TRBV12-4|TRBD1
CASSPWTGRNEKLFF